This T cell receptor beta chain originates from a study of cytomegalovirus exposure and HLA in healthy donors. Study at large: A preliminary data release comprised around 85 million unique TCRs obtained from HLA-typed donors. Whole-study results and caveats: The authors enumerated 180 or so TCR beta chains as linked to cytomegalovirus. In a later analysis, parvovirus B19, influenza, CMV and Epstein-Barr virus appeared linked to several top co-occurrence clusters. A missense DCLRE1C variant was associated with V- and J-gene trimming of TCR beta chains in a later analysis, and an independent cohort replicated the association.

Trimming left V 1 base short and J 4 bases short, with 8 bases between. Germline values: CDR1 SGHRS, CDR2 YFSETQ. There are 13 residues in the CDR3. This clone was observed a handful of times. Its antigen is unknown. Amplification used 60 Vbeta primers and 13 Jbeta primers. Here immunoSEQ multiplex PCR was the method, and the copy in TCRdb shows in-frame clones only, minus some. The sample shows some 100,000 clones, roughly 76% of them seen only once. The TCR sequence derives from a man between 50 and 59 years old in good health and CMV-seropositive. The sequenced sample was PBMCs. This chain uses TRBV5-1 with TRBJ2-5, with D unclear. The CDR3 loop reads CASSLSSTETQYF. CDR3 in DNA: TGCGCCAGCAGCTTGTCCAGTACAGAGACCCAGTACTTC.